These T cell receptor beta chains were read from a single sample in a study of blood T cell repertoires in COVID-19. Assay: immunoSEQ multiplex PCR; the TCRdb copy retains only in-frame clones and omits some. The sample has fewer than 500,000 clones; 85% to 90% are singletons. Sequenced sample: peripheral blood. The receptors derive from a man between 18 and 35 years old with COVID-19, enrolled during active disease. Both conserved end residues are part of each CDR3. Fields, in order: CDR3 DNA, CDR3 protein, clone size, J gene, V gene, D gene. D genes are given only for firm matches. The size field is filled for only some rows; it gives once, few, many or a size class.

TGTGCCAGCCTCGAGAGGACAATACTCAATCAGCCCCAGCATTTT CASLERTILNQPQHF - TRBJ1-5 TRBV6-5 -
TGTGCCAGCTCACCCTCGGGACTCTACACTATCGAGCAGTACTTC CASSPSGLYTIEQYF - TRBJ2-7 TRBV18 -
TGTGCCTGGACCTGGGGGCGGGGGGATACGCAGTATTTT CAWTWGRGDTQYF once TRBJ2-3 TRBV30 -
TGTGCCAGCAGTTGGAGGGGTACCTACAATGAGCAGTTCTTC CASSWRGTYNEQFF - TRBJ2-1 TRBV27 -
TGCGCCAGCAGCACAGGAATCACAGGGGGCACCTACGAGCAGTACTTC CASSTGITGGTYEQYF - TRBJ2-7 TRBV5-1 TRBD1
TGTGCCAGCAGTCCCGTAAACAGGGGGATTAGCCAGCCCCAGCATTTT CASSPVNRGISQPQHF once TRBJ1-5 TRBV27 TRBD1
TGTGCCAGCAGCTTGGGACAGGGGGCAAATGAAAAACTGTTTTTT CASSLGQGANEKLFF - TRBJ1-4 TRBV7-9 TRBD1
TGTGCCAGCAGCATCCGCTCGACAGGGTATAATGAAAAACTGTTTTTT CASSIRSTGYNEKLFF - TRBJ1-4 TRBV7-4 TRBD1
TGTGCCAGCAGTGAAGCAGGAACAGGAGCAACTAATGAAAAACTGTTTTTT CASSEAGTGATNEKLFF once TRBJ1-4 TRBV2 -
TGCGCCAGCAGCCAAGGGGACAGGGGGTATCAGCCCCAGCATTTT CASSQGDRGYQPQHF - TRBJ1-5 TRBV4-1 TRBD1
TGTGCCAGCAGCTTAGGGACAGGGTACTATGGCTACACCTTC CASSLGTGYYGYTF - TRBJ1-2 TRBV7-9 TRBD1
TGTGCCAGCAGTTCCGGAGGGATGAACACTGAAGCTTTCTTT CASSSGGMNTEAFF once TRBJ1-1 TRBV5-4 -
TGTGCCAGCAGCCGTGGGACACCAAACACTGAAGCTTTCTTT CASSRGTPNTEAFF once TRBJ1-1 TRBV13 -
TGTGCCAGCAGCGCCTGGACAGGGGGCGTCGGGAACGAGCAGTACTTC CASSAWTGGVGNEQYF - TRBJ2-7 TRBV7-9 TRBD1
TGTGCCAGCAGTTCCCCGGACACCATATATTTT CASSSPDTIYF - TRBJ1-3 TRBV12-3/TRBV12-4 -
TGTGCCATCAGTGTAACAGGGGGCCCACACGAGCAGTACTTC CAISVTGGPHEQYF once TRBJ2-7 TRBV10-3 TRBD1
TGTGCCAGCAGCCAGGTCTTCCTAGCGGGGGGCGGATACAATGAGCAGTTCTTC CASSQVFLAGGGYNEQFF - TRBJ2-1 TRBV4-2 TRBD2
TGTGCTAGTGGTATTTGGCAAGATACGCAGTATTTT CASGIWQDTQYF - TRBJ2-3 TRBV12-5 -
TGTGCCAGCAGCCTCGGACTAGCGCCTTCCTACGAGCAGTACTTC CASSLGLAPSYEQYF - TRBJ2-7 TRBV7-2 TRBD2
TGCAGCGGCCTGGGGACTAGCGGGAAATACAATGAGCAGTTCTTC CSGLGTSGKYNEQFF - TRBJ2-1 TRBV29-1 TRBD2
TGTGCCAGCGTACAGGGGGAGACCCAGTACTTC CASVQGETQYF - TRBJ2-5 TRBV2 TRBD1
TGTGCCAGCAGCCCAGCGGGAGGGGCCGACGAGCAGTACTTC CASSPAGGADEQYF - TRBJ2-7 TRBV7-9 TRBD2
TGTGCCAGCAGTGTACAGGGTTACTATGGCTACACCTTC CASSVQGYYGYTF - TRBJ1-2 TRBV12-3/TRBV12-4 -
TGTGCCAGCAGTACCAGTGGCAGGCTTGGGAATCAGCCCCAGCATTTT CASSTSGRLGNQPQHF - TRBJ1-5 TRBV6-6 -
TGTGCCAGCAGCCTCTCCTCGCGGGCAGCCCGTAATGAAAAACTGTTTTTT CASSLSSRAARNEKLFF - TRBJ1-4 TRBV25-1 -
TGTGCCACCAGCAGAGGGGACAGAGCTAACTATGGCTACACCTTC CATSRGDRANYGYTF - TRBJ1-2 TRBV15 TRBD1
TGCGCCAGCAGCCGGATACAGGGCTCCTCTGGGGCCAACGTCCTGACTTTC CASSRIQGSSGANVLTF - TRBJ2-6 TRBV4-1 -
TGCGCCAGCAGCGTGGGACAGGATAACACTGAAGCTTTCTTT CASSVGQDNTEAFF - TRBJ1-1 TRBV10-1 TRBD1
TGTGCCATCAGTGGGGCTAGCGTCGACAATGAGCAGTTCTTC CAISGASVDNEQFF - TRBJ2-1 TRBV10-3 -